The 29 T cell receptor beta chains below were found in one sample sequenced in a study of blood T cell repertoires in COVID-19. The data were produced by immunoSEQ multiplex PCR, yet TCRdb's version contains in-frame clones alone and is incomplete. Of 61,000 or so clones listed, just over 85% are singletons. The sample was peripheral blood. These receptors came from a woman aged 80 or over with active COVID-19.

V gene TRBV7-2 combines with J gene TRBJ2-3, with D possibly TRBD2 on 6 matching bases. V lost 6 bases and J lost 3, with 13 bases in between. CDR1 is SGHTA and CDR2 is FQGNSA in the germline V gene. This CDR3 spans 14 amino acids. CDR3 amino acids: CASSSRTITDTQYF. The CDR3 bases are TGTGCCAGCAGTAGTCGGACTATTACAGATACGCAGTATTTT.

This rearrangement joins TRBV10-3 to TRBJ2-3; 11 bases align to TRBD2. CDR1 is ENHRY and CDR2 is SYGVKD in the germline V gene. This CDR3 region has 16 residues. V dropped 5 bases and J dropped 3; count of bases not matched to a gene: 7. The CDR3 is CAISNSGGAVTDTQYF. The CDR3 DNA reads as TGTGCCATCAGTAATAGCGGGGGGGCCGTTACAGATACGCAGTATTTT.

V usage is TRBV5-6 and J usage is TRBJ2-7; D uncertain. V gave up 2 bases and J gave up 3 bases, with 18 bases separating them. Germline assignment: CDR1 SGHDT and CDR2 YYEEEE. This CDR3 is 16 amino acids long. As DNA, the CDR3 is TGTGCCAGCAGCTTAATGGGCCAAATAGACCTCTACGAGCAGTACTTC. Encoded protein: CASSLMGQIDLYEQYF. The full variable domain, in which reference TRBV5-6 and TRBJ2-7 provide the parts outside the CDR3, is DAGVTQSPTHLIKTRGQQVTLRCSPKSGHDTVSWYQQALGQGPQFIFQYYEEEERQRGNFPDRFSGHQFPNYSSELNVNALLLGDSALYLCASSLMGQIDLYEQYFGPGTRLTVT.

V usage is TRBV5-5 and J usage is TRBJ1-1, with 8 positions matching TRBD1. Trimming removed 4 bases from V and 0 bases from J; junction bases left unmatched: 5. Germline assignment: CDR1 SGHKS and CDR2 YYEKEE (reference sequence). The CDR3 is made up of 15 amino acids. CDR3 sequence: CASSPRTGMNTEAFF. CDR3 in DNA: TGTGCCAGCAGCCCAAGGACAGGGATGAACACTGAAGCTTTCTTT. Using reference TRBV5-5 and TRBJ1-1 for the parts outside the CDR3, the full variable domain is DAGVTQSPTHLIKTRGQQVTLRCSPISGHKSVSWYQQVLGQGPQFIFQYYEKEERGRGNFPDRFSARQFPNYSSELNVNALLLGDSALYLCASSPRTGMNTEAFFGQGTRLTVV.

The chain combines TRBV7-2 with TRBJ2-3; 9 bases agree with TRBD2. The germline V gene encodes CDR1 SGHTA and CDR2 FQGNSA. V gave up 5 bases and J gave up 0 bases; unmatched junction bases: 6. CDR3 length: 16 amino acids. The CDR3 sequence is CASSIASGASTDTQYF. The DNA for the CDR3 is TGTGCCAGCAGCATTGCTAGCGGGGCTAGCACAGATACGCAGTATTTT.

This chain connects TRBV4-2 to TRBJ1-4; tentatively, D is TRBD1 (5 bases). The CDR3 has 14 amino acids. Trimming took 1 base from V and 7 from J, leaving 10 bases between them. Germline CDR1 reads LGHNA; CDR2 reads YNFKEQ. CDR3 loop: CASSQGPGGEKLFF. CDR3 DNA: TGTGCCAGCAGCCAAGGACCCGGGGGTGAAAAACTGTTTTTT.

The rearrangement joins TRBV9 to TRBJ2-3; 10 bases map to TRBD2. Germline values: CDR1 SGDLS, CDR2 YYNGEE. V lost 0 bases to trimming and J lost 6 bases; unmatched junction nucleotides: 4. The CDR3 has 15 amino acids. CDR3 nucleotide sequence: TGTGCCAGCAGCGTAGTTGGTAGCGGGGGGGATACGCAGTATTTT. Protein product: CASSVVGSGGDTQYF.

This clone came up once. The V call is TRBV6-5, the J call TRBJ2-3, with unresolved D. V shed 2 bases and J shed 0 bases, with 6 bases lying between them. This CDR3 comprises 14 residues. Germline CDR1 MNHEY, CDR2 SVGAGI. The DNA for the CDR3 is TGTGCCAGCAGTTACGTCAGAAGCACAGATACGCAGTATTTT. It encodes CASSYVRSTDTQYF.

The V gene is TRBV7-9, the J gene TRBJ2-1; possible D gene TRBD2, 6 bases. Trimming took off 3 bases at V and 4 bases at J, with 13 bases between the two ends. Germline CDR1 reads SEHNR; CDR2 reads FQNEAQ (reference sequence). The CDR3 runs to 15 residues. In DNA form, the CDR3 reads TGTGCCAGCAGCTTCCGCCGGACTAATTACAATGAGCAGTTCTTC. It translates to CASSFRRTNYNEQFF.

V is TRBV28 and J is TRBJ2-3; tentative D call: TRBD2 (6 bases). The CDR3 has 15 amino acids. Between the trimmed V and J ends, which lost 2 bases and 0 bases, there was a span of 9 bases. Germline CDR1 MDHEN, CDR2 SYDVKM. This chain's CDR3 is CASSLVGRSTDTQYF. DNA of the CDR3: TGTGCCAGCAGTTTAGTGGGGAGGAGCACAGATACGCAGTATTTT.

The genes are TRBV4-2 and TRBJ2-7, with 7 bases fitting TRBD1. V dropped 0 bases and J dropped 3; count of bases not matched to a gene: 5. The V gene's germline CDR1 is LGHNA and CDR2 YNFKEQ. This CDR3 has 15 amino acids. CDR3 loop: CASSQDRDSYYEQYF. CDR3 coding DNA: TGTGCCAGCAGCCAAGATAGGGACAGTTACTACGAGCAGTACTTC.

The V and J genes are TRBV7-3 and TRBJ2-5; no clear D. The CDR3 totals 12 residues. The V end was cut by 5 bases, the J end by 0 bases, with 4 bases between. Germline V gene sequence: CDR1 SGHTA, CDR2 FQGTGA. CDR3 in DNA: TGTGCCAGCAGCCCCTACCAAGAGACCCAGTACTTC. This translates into CASSPYQETQYF. Full variable domain (missing parts from reference TRBV7-3 and TRBJ2-5): GAGVSQTPSNKVTEKGKYVELRCDPISGHTALYWYRQSLGQGPEFLIYFQGTGAADDSGLPNDRFFAVRPEGSVSTLKIQRTERGDSAVYLCASSPYQETQYFGPGTRLLVL.

This clone was seen a few times. The chain is built from TRBV4-3 and TRBJ2-5; 10 nucleotides match TRBD1. From germline, CDR1 is LGHNA and CDR2 YSLEER. Trimming at V came to 0 bases and at J to 6 bases, leaving 4 bases not matched to a gene. This CDR3 has 15 amino acids. CDR3 sequence: CASSQDRQGAKTQYF. DNA of the CDR3: TGCGCCAGCAGCCAAGATCGACAGGGGGCAAAGACCCAGTACTTC.

This rearrangement joins TRBV9 to TRBJ1-5, with D perhaps matching TRBD1 (6 bases). Trimming took 7 bases from V and 5 from J, leaving 19 bases between them. Looked up from germline, CDR1 is SGDLS and CDR2 is YYNGEE. The CDR3 extends over 15 amino acids. The CDR3 protein is CASSLTGGQYQPQHF. The DNA of the CDR3 is TGTGCCAGCTCCCTAACGGGGGGGCAATATCAGCCCCAGCATTTT. The entire variable domain, with the rest obtained from reference TRBV9 and TRBJ1-5, is as follows: DSGVTQTPKHLITATGQRVTLRCSPRSGDLSVYWYQQSLDQGLQFLIQYYNGEERAKGNILERFSAQQFPDLHSELNLSSLELGDSALYFCASSLTGGQYQPQHFGDGTRLSIL.

The chain combines TRBV6-2 or TRBV6-3 with TRBJ1-1; tentatively, D is TRBD1 (5 bases). V dropped 0 bases and J dropped 7 bases, with 15 bases sitting between them. The CDR3 is made up of 15 amino acids. CDR1 and CDR2 (germline): MNHEY, SVGEGT. CDR3 sequence reads: CASSYSTEGSLEAFF. The CDR3 region has the DNA TGTGCCAGCAGTTACTCGACGGAGGGGTCCCTTGAAGCTTTCTTT.

This chain connects TRBV10-3 to TRBJ1-1, with D unresolved. The V gene's germline CDR1 is ENHRY and CDR2 SYGVKD. Trimming shortened V by 6 bases and J by 6 bases, and 11 bases separated the two germline ends. The CDR3 runs 12 residues. CDR3 nucleotides: TGTGCCATCAGGGGGAGTGGGGCTGAAGCTTTCTTT. Translated: CAIRGSGAEAFF.

The V gene is TRBV3-1 (or the pseudogene TRBV3-2), the J gene TRBJ2-2; 13 bases match TRBD2. Germline lookup yields CDR1 LGHDT and CDR2 YNNKEL (reference sequence). The CDR3 loop spans 16 amino acids. The ends lost 4 bases at V and 7 bases at J; junction bases unmatched: 6. CDR3 sequence reads: CASSLGLAGVGGELFF. The CDR3 region has the DNA TGTGCCAGCAGCCTCGGACTAGCGGGGGTGGGCGGGGAGCTGTTTTTT.

The chain joins TRBV3-1 (or the pseudogene TRBV3-2) to TRBJ1-2; TRBD1 agrees at 9 bases. V was pared by 4 bases and J by 3 bases, with 9 bases of the junction left unmatched. CDR3 length equals 16 residues. The germline V gene has CDR1 LGHDT and CDR2 YNNKEL (reference sequence). The CDR3 DNA reads TGTGCCAGCAGCCGATACACAGGGGGCGCGTACTATGGCTACACCTTC. It is translated as CASSRYTGGAYYGYTF.

This chain links TRBV18 with TRBJ2-3, with D maybe TRBD2 (5 bases). V lost 6 bases to trimming and J lost 8 bases, with 12 bases between them. The germline CDR1 and CDR2 sequences are KGHSH and LQKENI. This CDR3 is 12 amino acids long. CDR3 loop: CASSLDAGTQYF. The CDR3 nucleotides read TGTGCCAGCTCCCTGGATGCGGGTACGCAGTATTTT.

This clone was counted once. The gene calls are TRBV5-8 and TRBJ1-4, with 9 bases aligning to TRBD1. Germline V gives CDR1 SGHTS, CDR2 YDEGEE. Trimming cost V 3 bases and J 8 bases; bases outside gene matches: 11. CDR3 length equals 16 residues. The CDR3 coding sequence is TGTGCCAGCAGCTCCGGGACAGGGTTGGTAGAAGAAAAACTGTTTTTT. Its protein is CASSSGTGLVEEKLFF.

The chain joins TRBV6-5 to TRBJ2-2; D is unresolved. Per the germline V gene, CDR1 is MNHEY and CDR2 is SVGAGI. The CDR3 has 15 amino acids. Trimming stripped 2 bases from V and 0 bases from J, with 7 bases between. CDR3 nucleotides: TGTGCCAGCAGTTACAAACCTACGAACACCGGGGAGCTGTTTTTT. This gives the protein CASSYKPTNTGELFF.

This chain links TRBV5-4 with TRBJ2-6, with D tentatively TRBD2 (6 bases). Germline assignment: CDR1 SGHNT and CDR2 YYREEE (reference sequence). This CDR3 spans 16 amino acids. Trimming pared 2 bases from V and 1 base from J, leaving 10 bases between. The CDR3: CASSFGGESGANVLTF. CDR3 in DNA: TGTGCCAGCAGCTTTGGAGGGGAATCTGGGGCCAACGTCCTGACTTTC. The entire variable domain, with the rest obtained from reference TRBV5-4 and TRBJ2-6, is as follows: ETGVTQSPTHLIKTRGQQVTLRCSSQSGHNTVSWYQQALGQGPQFIFQYYREEENGRGNFPPRFSGLQFPNYSSELNVNALELDDSALYLCASSFGGESGANVLTFGAGSRLTVL.

V gene TRBV7-6 combines with J gene TRBJ1-4; the match to TRBD1 covers 7 bases. Germline loops: CDR1 SGHVS, CDR2 FNYEAQ. This CDR3 is 16 amino acids long. With 1 base clipped from V and 4 bases from J, the junction kept 6 bases outside the gene matches. CDR3 sequence: CASSLGAGTVNEKLFF. CDR3 DNA sequence: TGTGCCAGCAGCTTAGGAGCCGGGACAGTTAATGAAAAACTGTTTTTT.

This chain uses TRBV19 with TRBJ1-5, with 9 nucleotides matching TRBD1. Germline CDR1 LNHDA, CDR2 SQIVND (reference sequence). V lost 5 bases and J lost 4; bases outside the gene matches: 9. The CDR3 covers 16 residues. In nucleotides, the CDR3 is TGTGCCAGTAGTCCGCCCGGGACAGGGCAGAATCAGCCCCAGCATTTT. Protein: CASSPPGTGQNQPQHF.

The V call is TRBV5-5, the J call TRBJ2-5; TRBD1 is a possible D gene (5 bases). Germline CDR1 and CDR2: SGHKS and YYEKEE (reference sequence). CDR3 length: 17 residues. V was pared by 4 bases and J by 3 bases, with 22 bases between. In DNA form, the CDR3 reads TGTGCCAGCAGCCTGGGCCCAGGGCATAAAATAAAAGAGACCCAGTACTTC. It specifies CASSLGPGHKIKETQYF.

The genes are TRBV5-4 and TRBJ2-2; possibly TRBD1 for D (6 bases). The germline V gene encodes CDR1 SGHNT and CDR2 YYREEE (reference sequence). This CDR3 is built from 14 residues. The V end was cut by 5 bases, the J end by 4 bases, with 12 bases between. The CDR3 sequence is CASRADRGTGELFF. CDR3 DNA sequence: TGTGCCAGCAGGGCGGACAGAGGCACCGGGGAGCTGTTTTTT.

This clone was detected only once. The rearrangement uses TRBV4-1 and TRBJ2-7; 8 bases agree with TRBD1. Trimming cost V 0 bases and J 4 bases; bases outside gene matches: 11. CDR1 and CDR2 (germline): MGHRA, YSYEKL. The CDR3 spans 17 residues. DNA of the CDR3: TGCGCCAGCAGCCAAGAGTTTTGGGGCAGGGGGCTTTACGAGCAGTACTTC. Residues: CASSQEFWGRGLYEQYF.

V gene TRBV19 combines with J gene TRBJ1-4, with D tentatively TRBD1 (6 bases). Trimming took off 3 bases at V and 0 bases at J, with 14 bases between the two ends. The CDR3 totals 17 residues. Germline V CDR1 and CDR2: LNHDA, SQIVND (reference sequence). The CDR3 loop reads CASSITRGRPTNEKLFF. CDR3 nucleotides: TGTGCCAGTAGTATCACCAGGGGACGCCCAACTAATGAAAAACTGTTTTTT.

This clone was detected only a few times. Sequence at one end of the junction differs from germline and may be a read error. The rearrangement joins TRBV7-7 to TRBJ2-7; 9 positions match TRBD2. Germline V gene sequence: CDR1 SSHAT, CDR2 FNYEAQ (reference sequence). The CDR3 is 15 residues long. In nucleotides, the CDR3 is TGTGCTAGCAGCCCCCGGCTAGCGGGGCCATACGAGCAGTACTTC. Translated: CASSPRLAGPYEQYF.